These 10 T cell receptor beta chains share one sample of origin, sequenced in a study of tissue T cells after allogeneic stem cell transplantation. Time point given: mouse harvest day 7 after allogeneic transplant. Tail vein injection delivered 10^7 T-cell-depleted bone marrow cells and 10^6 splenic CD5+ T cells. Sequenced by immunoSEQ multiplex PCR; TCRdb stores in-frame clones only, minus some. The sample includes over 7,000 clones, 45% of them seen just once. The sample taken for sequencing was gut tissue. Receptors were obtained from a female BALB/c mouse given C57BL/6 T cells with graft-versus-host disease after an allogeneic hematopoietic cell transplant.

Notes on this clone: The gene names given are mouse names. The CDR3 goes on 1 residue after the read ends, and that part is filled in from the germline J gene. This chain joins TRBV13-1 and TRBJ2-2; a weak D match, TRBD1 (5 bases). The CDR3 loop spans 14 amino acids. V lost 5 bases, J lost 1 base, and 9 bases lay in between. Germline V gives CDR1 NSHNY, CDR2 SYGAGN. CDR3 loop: CASRLRVNTGQLYF. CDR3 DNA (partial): TGTGCCAGCAGGCTCAGGGTAAACACCGGGCAGCTCTAC.

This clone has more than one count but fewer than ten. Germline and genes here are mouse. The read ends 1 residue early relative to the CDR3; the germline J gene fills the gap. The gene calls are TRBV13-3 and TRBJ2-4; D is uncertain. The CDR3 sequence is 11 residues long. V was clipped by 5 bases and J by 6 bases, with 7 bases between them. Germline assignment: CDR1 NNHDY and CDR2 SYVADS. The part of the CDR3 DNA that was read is TGTGCCAGCAGAAAGGACAACACCTTGTAC. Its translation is CASRKDNTLY. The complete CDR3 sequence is CASRKDNTLYF. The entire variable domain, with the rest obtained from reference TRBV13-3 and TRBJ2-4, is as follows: EAAVTQSPRSKVAVTGGKVTLSCHQTNNHDYMYWYRQDTGHGLRLIHYSYVADSTEKGDIPDGYKASRPSQENFSLILELASLSQTAVYFCASRKDNTLYFGAGTRLSVL.

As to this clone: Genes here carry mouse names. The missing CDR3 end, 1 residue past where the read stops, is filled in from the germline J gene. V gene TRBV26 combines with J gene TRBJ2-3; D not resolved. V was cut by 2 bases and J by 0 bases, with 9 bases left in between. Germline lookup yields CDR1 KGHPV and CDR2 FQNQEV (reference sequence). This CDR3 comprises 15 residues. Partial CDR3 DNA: TGTGCCAGCAGTCTGCGCAATCCTAGTGCAGAAACGCTGTAT. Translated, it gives CASSLRNPSAETLY. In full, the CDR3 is CASSLRNPSAETLYF. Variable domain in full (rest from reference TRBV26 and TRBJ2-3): NSKVIQTPRYLVKGQGQKAKMRCIPEKGHPVVFWYQQNKNNEFKFLINFQNQEVLQQIDMTEKRFSAECPSNSPCSLEIQSSEAGDSALYLCASSLRNPSAETLYFGSGTRLTVL.

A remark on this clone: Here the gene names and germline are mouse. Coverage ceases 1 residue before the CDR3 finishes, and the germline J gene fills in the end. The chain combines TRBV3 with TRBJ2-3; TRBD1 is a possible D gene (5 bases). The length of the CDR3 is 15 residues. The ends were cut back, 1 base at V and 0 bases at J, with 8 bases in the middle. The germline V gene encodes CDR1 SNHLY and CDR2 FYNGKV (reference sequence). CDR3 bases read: TGTGCCAGCAGCTTAGTCAGGGCTAGTGCAGAAACGCTGTAT. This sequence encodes CASSLVRASAETLY. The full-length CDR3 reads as CASSLVRASAETLYF.

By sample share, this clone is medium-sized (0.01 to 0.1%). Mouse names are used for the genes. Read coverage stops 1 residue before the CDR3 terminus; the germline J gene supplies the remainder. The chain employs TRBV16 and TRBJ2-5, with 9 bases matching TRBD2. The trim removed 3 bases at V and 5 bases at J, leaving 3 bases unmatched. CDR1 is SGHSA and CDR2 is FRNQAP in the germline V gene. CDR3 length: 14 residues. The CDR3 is CASSFWGGGDTQYF. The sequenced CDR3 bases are TGTGCAAGCAGCTTCTGGGGGGGAGGAGACACCCAGTAC.

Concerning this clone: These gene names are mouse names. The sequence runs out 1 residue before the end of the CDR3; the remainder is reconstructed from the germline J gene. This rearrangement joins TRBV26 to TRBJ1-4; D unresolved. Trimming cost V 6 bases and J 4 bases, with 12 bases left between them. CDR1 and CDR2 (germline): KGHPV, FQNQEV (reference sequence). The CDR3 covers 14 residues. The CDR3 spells CASSLRPFNERLFF. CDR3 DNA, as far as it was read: TGTGCCAGCAGCCTCAGGCCCTTCAACGAAAGATTATTT.

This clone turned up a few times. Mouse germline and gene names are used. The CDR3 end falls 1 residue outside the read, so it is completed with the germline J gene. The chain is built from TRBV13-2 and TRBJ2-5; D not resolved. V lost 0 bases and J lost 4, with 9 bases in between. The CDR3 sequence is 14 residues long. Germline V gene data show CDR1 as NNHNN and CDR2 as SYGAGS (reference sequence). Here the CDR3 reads CASGDAPGEDTQYF. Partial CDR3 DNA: TGTGCCAGCGGTGATGCCCCAGGAGAAGACACCCAGTAC.

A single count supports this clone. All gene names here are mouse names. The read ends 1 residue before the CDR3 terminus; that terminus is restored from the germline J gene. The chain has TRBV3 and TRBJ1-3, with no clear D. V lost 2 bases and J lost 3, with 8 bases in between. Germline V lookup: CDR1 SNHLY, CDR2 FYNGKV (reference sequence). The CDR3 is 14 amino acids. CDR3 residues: CASSLQRVGNTLYF. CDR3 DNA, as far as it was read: TGTGCCAGCAGCTTACAAAGGGTTGGAAATACGCTCTAT. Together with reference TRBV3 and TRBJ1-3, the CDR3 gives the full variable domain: GPKVLQIPSHQIIDMGQMVTLNCDPVSNHLYFYWYKQILGQQMEFLVNFYNGKVMEKSKLFKDQFSVERPDGSYFTLKIQPTALEDSAVYFCASSLQRVGNTLYFGEGSRLIVV.

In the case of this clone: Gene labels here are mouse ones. CDR3 bases read: TGTGCCAGCGGTATTGGGGAGTATGAACAGTAC. It yields the protein CASGIGEYEQY. The CDR3 reads in full as CASGIGEYEQYF. This chain joins TRBV13-2 and TRBJ2-7; TRBD2 might be the D (5 bases). The CDR3 extends 1 residue past the end of the read, so its final part is completed from the germline J gene. Per the germline V gene, CDR1 is NNHNN and CDR2 is SYGAGS (reference sequence). This CDR3 is 12 amino acids long. V lost 4 bases and J 4 bases, leaving 9 bases between the germline ends.

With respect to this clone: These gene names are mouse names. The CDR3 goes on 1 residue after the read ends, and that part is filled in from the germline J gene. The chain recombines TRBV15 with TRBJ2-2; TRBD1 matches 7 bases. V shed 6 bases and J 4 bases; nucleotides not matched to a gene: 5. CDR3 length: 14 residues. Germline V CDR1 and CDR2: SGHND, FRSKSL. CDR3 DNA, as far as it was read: TGTGCCAGCAGCCCCGACAGGGTCACCGGGCAGCTCTAC. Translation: CASSPDRVTGQLY. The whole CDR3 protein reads CASSPDRVTGQLYF.